This T cell receptor beta chain is drawn from a study of T cell repertoires in cytomegalovirus infection. Study background: In public TCR beta signatures, there were indications of both CMV infection and matching HLA type. Regarding the study as a whole: HLA-C-restricted CMV clonotypes gave the most frequent clonotype in two of eight donors. Summed frequency of shared TCR beta families picked out CMV carriers who also had the relevant HLA.

In this sample, this clonotype turned up many times. Its target is not known. One entry per CDR3 protein, called by TCRdb with MiXCR from the reads. The sample has about 600,000 distinct CDR3 sequences; 24% are singletons. The sequencing sample was made of CD8+ T cells from PBMCs. The TCR was taken from a human donor in good health (CMV status not recorded). Some clones in this sample may be carry-over from other donors' samples.

CDR3 DNA: TGTGCCAGCAGTTTTGGGACGGCAAATCAGCCCCAGCATTTT. Amino acids: CASSFGTANQPQHF. V usage is TRBV27 and J usage is TRBJ1-5; TRBD1 might be the D (5 bases). Germline V gives CDR1 MNHEY, CDR2 SMNVEV (reference sequence). With 3 bases removed from V and 4 bases from J, the gap between germline ends came to 10 bases. This CDR3 is built from 14 residues.